This TCR beta chain appears in the sequencing data of a study of radiotherapy plus CTLA-4 blockade in lung cancer. Turning to the study itself: The study recorded objective responses in roughly a sixth of patients and disease control in 25% to 35%.

Study conclusions and caveats: There was expansion of tumor-derived TCR clones in blood after radiotherapy plus ipilimumab. Early clonal dynamics of blood T cells, together with interferon-beta, were reported as the best response predictor.

Patients in the study, people with chemo-refractory metastatic non-small-cell lung cancer, received focal radiation plus ipilimumab CTLA-4 blockade. TCRdb's copy holds only in-frame clones and misses some; the assay was immunoSEQ multiplex PCR. The repertoire holds tens of thousands of clones, with 60% to 85% as singletons. Comment on this clone: The antigen is not known.

Germline-derived CDR1 and CDR2 are MDHEN and SYDVKM. The ends lost 5 bases at V and 5 bases at J; junction bases unmatched: 8. This CDR3 spans 15 amino acids. The genes are TRBV28 and TRBJ1-4, with 7 bases that match TRBD1. The TCR originated in a human donor with non-small cell lung cancer who had a partial response to radiotherapy plus ipilimumab. Some clones in this sample may be carry-over from other donors' samples. The material sequenced was peripheral blood, taken from a patient treated with radiotherapy plus ipilimumab. CDR3 in amino acids: CASSTKQGKNEKLFF. DNA for the CDR3: TGTGCCAGCAGTACCAAACAGGGGAAGAATGAAAAACTGTTTTTT.